The 27 T cell receptor beta chains below were found in one sample sequenced in a study of spatial heterogeneity in lung cancer. Study results and limitations: The study found that expanded intratumoral alpha and beta TCR counts tracked tumor mutation counts.

The time point is: sample taken at primary tumor resection. These receptors are not linked to any known antigen. TCRdb re-called the 5' RACE reads through MiXCR, storing one row per CDR3 protein. The sample shows more than 20,000 distinct CDR3 sequences, under 3.5% of them seen only once. The starting material was lung tumor tissue, obtained at surgery. The receptor source for this set is a male donor with early-stage non-small cell lung cancer.

This clonotype was observed at least ten times. The rearrangement uses TRBV9 and TRBJ1-5; D possibly corresponds to TRBD1 (6 bases). The CDR3 is made up of 13 amino acids. The V gene's germline CDR1 is SGDLS and CDR2 YYNGEE. Trimming removed 3 bases at V and 6 bases at J, with 10 bases between. The CDR3 nucleotides read TGTGCCAGCAGCGCACAGGGACTTCAGCCCCAGCATTTT. Its protein is CASSAQGLQPQHF.

This clonotype has a count of ten or more. The chain carries TRBV3-1 and TRBJ2-1, with D possibly TRBD2 on 5 matching bases. CDR1 is LGHDT and CDR2 is YNNKEL in the germline V gene (reference sequence). CDR3 length: 16 residues. The V end was cut by 0 bases, the J end by 2 bases, with 11 bases between. CDR3 loop: CASSQDSSGTYNEQFF. Written as DNA, the CDR3 is TGTGCCAGCAGCCAAGATAGTTCGGGGACCTACAATGAGCAGTTCTTC.

This clonotype was seen repeatedly, ten times or more. The V gene is TRBV19, the J gene TRBJ1-5; 8 bases line up with TRBD1. This CDR3 has 15 residues. The germline CDR1 and CDR2 sequences are LNHDA and SQIVND (reference sequence). V lost 5 bases, J lost 7 bases, and 10 bases stayed unmatched. CDR3 loop: CASSSQGVPSQPQHF. In DNA, the CDR3 is TGTGCCAGTAGTTCACAGGGGGTACCATCCCAGCCCCAGCATTTT. The variable domain in full, completed from reference TRBV19 and TRBJ1-5, reads DGGITQSPKYLFRKEGQNVTLSCEQNLNHDAMYWYRQDPGQGLRLIYYSQIVNDFQKGDIAEGYSVSREKKESFPLTVTSAQKNPTAFYLCASSSQGVPSQPQHFGDGTRLSIL.

This clonotype has at least ten counts. The J gene is TRBJ1-5, the V gene TRBV3-1; D remains ambiguous. Trimming stripped 8 bases from V and 4 bases from J, with 12 bases between. The CDR3 runs 13 residues. Per germline, CDR1 LGHDT and CDR2 YNNKEL (reference sequence). The CDR3 sequence is CASSRVGNQPQHF. CDR3 coding DNA: TGTGCCAGCTCGCGGGTTGGGAATCAGCCCCAGCATTTT.

The table lists this clonotype with many counts. The chain employs TRBV20-1 and TRBJ2-1; 8 bases map to TRBD2. The CDR3 extends over 14 amino acids. Germline V CDR1 and CDR2: DFQATT, SNEGSKA (reference sequence). Trimming cost V 5 bases and J 7 bases; bases outside gene matches: 10. CDR3 DNA: TGCAGTGCTTTTAGCGGGACCCCTACAAATGAGCAGTTCTTC. This encodes CSAFSGTPTNEQFF.

This clonotype was seen ten or more times. The rearrangement joins TRBV29-1 to TRBJ2-1; possibly TRBD2 for D (6 bases). The CDR3 consists of 13 residues. Germline V gives CDR1 SQVTM, CDR2 ANQGSEA. The V end was cut by 7 bases, the J end by 7 bases, with 17 bases between. CDR3 coding DNA: TGCAGCGCACTGCGGGACGGCAGAAATGAGCAGTTCTTC. It is translated as CSALRDGRNEQFF.

The chain has TRBV18 and TRBJ1-1; unclear D gene. The CDR3 has 14 residues. Per the germline V gene, CDR1 is KGHSH and CDR2 is LQKENI. The ends were cut back, 3 bases at V and 3 bases at J, with 11 bases in the middle. CDR3 protein: CASSPARWDTEAFF. CDR3 in DNA: TGTGCCAGCTCACCCGCAAGGTGGGACACTGAAGCTTTCTTT.

Here the CDR3 DNA reads TGCAGCGTTGAAGGGCTGCGAGGGTACACAGATACGCAGTATTTT. This sequence encodes CSVEGLRGYTDTQYF. The V call is TRBV29-1, the J call TRBJ2-3, with D possibly being TRBD2 (5 bases). V was clipped by 1 base and J by 2 bases, with 13 bases between them. The CDR3 sequence is 15 residues long. CDR1 and CDR2 (germline): SQVTM, ANQGSEA.

This clonotype was found many times. This chain links TRBV6-6 with TRBJ2-3; 8 bases are a match to TRBD1. Germline-derived CDR1 and CDR2 are MNHNY and SVGAGI (reference sequence). The CDR3 is 16 residues long. The junction had 4 bases not matched to a gene; V was cut back by 2 bases and J by 0 bases. The CDR3, as DNA: TGTGCCAGCAGTTACCCCCAGGGGGCTAGCACAGATACGCAGTATTTT. As protein: CASSYPQGASTDTQYF.

This clonotype was counted many times. J is TRBJ2-7 and V is TRBV4-1, with 10 nucleotides matching TRBD1. Trimming removed 2 bases from V and 5 bases from J; junction bases left unmatched: 6. Germline loops: CDR1 MGHRA, CDR2 YSYEKL. The CDR3 runs to 15 residues. CDR3 in amino acids: CASSQPGQGYHEQYF. The DNA of the CDR3 is TGCGCCAGCAGCCAACCGGGACAGGGGTACCACGAGCAGTACTTC.

Ten or more counts support this clonotype. The V gene is TRBV20-1, the J gene TRBJ1-5, with D maybe TRBD1 (5 bases). The V gene lost 3 bases and the J gene lost 5 bases, with 11 bases spanning the gap. The CDR3 loop spans 13 amino acids. Germline CDR1 is DFQATT and CDR2 is SNEGSKA (reference sequence). CDR3 in DNA: TGCAGTGCTAGGCAGGGTGCGCATCAGCCCCAGCATTTT. Protein: CSARQGAHQPQHF.

This clonotype was counted ten times or more. This chain connects TRBV7-8 to TRBJ2-3, with 8 bases lining up with TRBD2. The CDR3 covers 15 residues. CDR1 and CDR2 (germline): SGHVS, FQNEAQ. V dropped 2 bases and J dropped 3; count of bases not matched to a gene: 4. The CDR3 DNA sequence: TGTGCCAGCAGCTTATCGGCTAGCGGGACAGATACGCAGTATTTT. Amino acids: CASSLSASGTDTQYF. Complete variable domain (other parts from reference TRBV7-8 and TRBJ2-3): GAGVSQSPRYKVAKRGQDVALRCDPISGHVSLFWYQQALGQGPEFLTYFQNEAQLDKSGLPSDRFFAERPEGSVSTLKIQRTQQEDSAVYLCASSLSASGTDTQYFGPGTRLTVL.

This clonotype was detected ten times or more. The chain recombines TRBV27 with TRBJ1-6, with a weak D call TRBD1 (6 bases). The germline V gene has CDR1 MNHEY and CDR2 SMNVEV (reference sequence). The CDR3 totals 14 residues. V was cut by 3 bases and J by 9 bases, with 12 bases left in between. The chain's CDR3 is CASSLGQLGSPLHF. The CDR3 DNA reads TGTGCCAGCAGTTTGGGACAATTAGGTTCACCCCTCCACTTT.

This clonotype has at least ten counts. CDR3: CAISGLDRDTQYF. CDR3 DNA: TGTGCCATCAGTGGACTGGATCGAGATACGCAGTATTTT. The chain has TRBV10-3 and TRBJ2-3, with D unclear. V dropped 4 bases and J dropped 5 bases, with 10 bases sitting between them. Germline V lookup: CDR1 ENHRY, CDR2 SYGVKD. The CDR3 covers 13 residues.

In this sample, this clonotype turned up many times. The chain joins TRBV6-2 or TRBV6-3 to TRBJ2-3, with D tentatively TRBD2 (6 bases). Trimming removed 8 bases from V and 7 bases from J, with 22 bases in between. Germline-derived CDR1 and CDR2 are MNHEY and SVGEGT. This CDR3 is 15 amino acids long. The CDR3 DNA follows: TGTGCCAGCTTCTCCGCGGGACGCCTTATGAATACGCAGTATTTT. Residues: CASFSAGRLMNTQYF.

This clonotype was observed at least ten times. This rearrangement joins TRBV4-2 to TRBJ2-7, with D possibly TRBD1 on 5 matching bases. Germline lookup yields CDR1 LGHNA and CDR2 YNFKEQ. The CDR3 is 13 residues long. V was clipped by 2 bases and J by 6 bases, with 11 bases between them. The CDR3 bases are TGTGCCAGCAGCCAACCCTGGGGCAGCGAGCAGTACTTC. Translated, it gives CASSQPWGSEQYF.

In this sample, this clonotype turned up many times. The genes are TRBV11-3 and TRBJ2-4, with TRBD2 matching over 7 bases. Germline V gene data show CDR1 as SGHNT and CDR2 as YENEEA. The CDR3 is 15 residues long. Germline trimming cut 4 bases from V and 2 bases from J; bases unmatched to any gene: 5. The CDR3 DNA sequence: TGTGCCAGCAGCTCATCCGGGACTACCAAAAACATTCAGTACTTC. As protein: CASSSSGTTKNIQYF. The entire variable domain, with the rest obtained from reference TRBV11-3 and TRBJ2-4, is as follows: EAGVVQSPRYKIIEKKQPVAFWCNPISGHNTLYWYLQNLGQGPELLIRYENEEAVDDSQLPKDRFSAERLKGVDSTLKIQPAELGDSAVYLCASSSSGTTKNIQYFGAGTRLSVL.

This clonotype has at least ten counts. The chain carries TRBV10-2 and TRBJ1-5; 9 bases are shared with TRBD1. The CDR3 has 14 residues. Germline CDR1 and CDR2: WSHSY and SAAADI. V was clipped by 6 bases and J by 4 bases; unmatched bases: 4. The CDR3 DNA reads as TGCGCCAGCAGAAACGGACAGGGGAATCAGCCCCAGCATTTT. The encoded protein is CASRNGQGNQPQHF.

This clonotype was picked up many times. The J gene is TRBJ1-2, the V gene TRBV27; D gene ambiguous. CDR3 length: 15 amino acids. Trimming cost V 1 base and J 2 bases, with 11 bases left between them. Germline V gives CDR1 MNHEY, CDR2 SMNVEV (reference sequence). CDR3 sequence (DNA): TGTGCCAGCAGTTTATTTCCCCGACAAAACTATGGCTACACCTTC. Amino acid sequence: CASSLFPRQNYGYTF.

This clonotype was counted ten times or more. This chain connects TRBV7-9 to TRBJ2-7; perhaps TRBD2 as D (5 bases). Germline CDR1 is SEHNR and CDR2 is FQNEAQ (reference sequence). The CDR3 loop spans 13 amino acids. V gave up 6 bases and J gave up 6 bases, with 15 bases separating them. The DNA of the CDR3 is TGTGCCAGCAGTTTCCCCGGGGTAGGCGAGCAGTACTTC. It specifies CASSFPGVGEQYF.

This clonotype has ten or more counts. This chain links TRBV6-6 with TRBJ2-7, with 14 bases matching TRBD2. The CDR3 contains 16 residues. Germline V gene sequence: CDR1 MNHNY, CDR2 SVGAGI (reference sequence). Unmatched junction bases numbered 5, after V lost 5 bases and J lost 2 bases. The CDR3 nucleotides read TGTGCCAGCAGTGGTGTGGGACTAGCGGGAGCCTACGAGCAGTACTTC. Its protein is CASSGVGLAGAYEQYF.

In this sample, this clonotype turned up many times. The chain combines TRBV27 with TRBJ2-4; 9 nucleotides agree with TRBD1. Germline trimming cut 4 bases from V and 0 bases from J; bases unmatched to any gene: 10. Germline V gene lookup returns CDR1 MNHEY and CDR2 SMNVEV (reference sequence). There are 18 residues in the CDR3. In DNA, the CDR3 is TGTGCCAGCAGTTCCTTGGACAGGGGCGATATAGCCAAAAACATTCAGTACTTC. It specifies CASSSLDRGDIAKNIQYF.

At least ten counts were recorded for this clonotype. This chain joins TRBV6-5 and TRBJ1-6; D might be TRBD1 (6 bases). Germline V gives CDR1 MNHEY, CDR2 SVGAGI. The CDR3 is made up of 17 amino acids. With 5 bases removed from V and 4 bases from J, the gap between germline ends came to 18 bases. CDR3 protein: CASSAFYRDLYNSPLHF. As DNA, the CDR3 is TGTGCCAGCAGTGCGTTTTACAGGGACCTTTATAATTCACCCCTCCACTTT.

There are many counts of this clonotype. This sequence joins TRBV10-3 and TRBJ1-1; perhaps TRBD1 as D (6 bases). V dropped 10 bases and J dropped 3 bases, with 12 bases sitting between them. This CDR3 contains 12 residues. From germline, CDR1 is ENHRY and CDR2 SYGVKD. This CDR3 is CATQQGDTEAFF. CDR3 nucleotides: TGTGCCACCCAACAGGGCGACACTGAAGCTTTCTTT.

This clonotype was seen ten or more times. The chain carries TRBV20-1 and TRBJ1-1; D gene ambiguous. V was clipped by 4 bases and J by 6 bases, with 15 bases between them. The germline CDR1 and CDR2 sequences are DFQATT and SNEGSKA (reference sequence). The CDR3 length is 13 residues. This chain's CDR3 is CSAIRQGTAEAFF. CDR3 nucleotide sequence: TGCAGTGCTATTAGACAAGGCACCGCTGAAGCTTTCTTT.

This clonotype was detected ten times or more. The CDR3 bases are TGTGCCAGCAGTGGAAGAGAGGCAGGGCCGGTGGACAACACTGAAGCTTTCTTT. Translated, it gives CASSGREAGPVDNTEAFF. The rearrangement joins TRBV6-1 to TRBJ1-1, with a tentative D call TRBD1 (5 bases). CDR1 is MNHNS, CDR2 SASEGT, per germline. Trimming took 4 bases from V and 2 from J, leaving 23 bases between them. The CDR3 is 18 amino acids.

This clonotype was detected ten times or more. The genes are TRBV18 and TRBJ1-5; 7 nucleotides line up with TRBD1. Trimming at V came to 6 bases and at J to 5 bases, leaving 13 bases not matched to a gene. CDR1 KGHSH and CDR2 LQKENI come from the germline V gene. This CDR3 is built from 16 residues. CDR3 sequence: CASSQRTGVGDQPQHF. The CDR3 region has the DNA TGTGCCAGCTCTCAACGTACAGGGGTTGGTGATCAGCCCCAGCATTTT.